The rows below give T cell receptor beta chains drawn from one sample of a study of PD-L1 blockade in urothelial cancer. The table came from immunoSEQ multiplex PCR; TCRdb's copy has only in-frame clones and leaves some out. The sample includes around 130,000 clones, around 84% seen only once; the top ten take roughly 3.5%. The sequencing here drew on PBMCs, taken around atezolizumab (anti-PD-L1) treatment. The receptor source for this set is a man aged 50-59 years with urothelial cancer. Each CDR3 is given with its conserved first and last residue. The order of the fields is CDR3 DNA, CDR3 protein, D gene, V gene, J gene, clone size. A D gene is named only where the DNA matches it firmly. The size of a clone is reported for some rows only, either as once, few or many, or as a class for expanded clones.

cdr3_nt: TGTGCCAGCAGCGACAGGGTGAATAGCGGGGAGCTGTTTTTT
cdr3_aa: CASSDRVNSGELFF
d_call: TRBD1
v_call: TRBV27
j_call: TRBJ2-2
clone_size: NA

cdr3_nt: TGTGCCAGCTCACTCGAGACACAGGGCTATAGCAATCAGCCCCAGCATTTT
cdr3_aa: CASSLETQGYSNQPQHF
d_call: NA
v_call: TRBV18
j_call: TRBJ1-5
clone_size: NA

cdr3_nt: TGTGCCAGTAGCTCGGGGGCGGGAGTACGTTACGAGCAGTACTTC
cdr3_aa: CASSSGAGVRYEQYF
d_call: NA
v_call: TRBV19
j_call: TRBJ2-7
clone_size: NA

cdr3_nt: TGTGCCAGCAGTGAAGGGGCGGGAGGGGGCTACGAGCAGTACTTC
cdr3_aa: CASSEGAGGGYEQYF
d_call: TRBD2
v_call: TRBV2
j_call: TRBJ2-7
clone_size: NA

cdr3_nt: TGTGCCAGCAGCAGAACGACAGGTGGGGGGGTCACTGAAGCTTTCTTT
cdr3_aa: CASSRTTGGGVTEAFF
d_call: NA
v_call: TRBV5-4
j_call: TRBJ1-1
clone_size: NA

cdr3_nt: TGTGCCAGCAGCGCCCTCCTAGCGGGAGCCTACGAGCAGTTCTTC
cdr3_aa: CASSALLAGAYEQFF
d_call: TRBD2
v_call: TRBV5-5
j_call: TRBJ2-1
clone_size: NA

cdr3_nt: TGTGCCAGCAGGTCGACCCCGGGAGGCAATCAGCCCCAGCATTTT
cdr3_aa: CASRSTPGGNQPQHF
d_call: NA
v_call: TRBV27
j_call: TRBJ1-5
clone_size: NA

cdr3_nt: TGTGCCAGCAAGGTGGGTGGAGGTCAGCCCCAGCATTTT
cdr3_aa: CASKVGGGQPQHF
d_call: NA
v_call: TRBV28
j_call: TRBJ1-5
clone_size: NA

cdr3_nt: TGCGCCAGCAGCGCCTCGGGGTACGGGGAGCTGTTTTTT
cdr3_aa: CASSASGYGELFF
d_call: NA
v_call: TRBV5-1
j_call: TRBJ2-2
clone_size: NA

cdr3_nt: TGTGCCAGCAGCTTAGCGGCGGGAGGCCCAAACACCGGGGAGCTGTTTTTT
cdr3_aa: CASSLAAGGPNTGELFF
d_call: TRBD2
v_call: TRBV7-3
j_call: TRBJ2-2
clone_size: NA

cdr3_nt: TGTGCCAGCAGTTTATCGCTGGGGGGATACGAGCAGTACTTC
cdr3_aa: CASSLSLGGYEQYF
d_call: NA
v_call: TRBV27
j_call: TRBJ2-7
clone_size: NA

cdr3_nt: TGTGCCAGCAGTACCCCAGGGGTAGGGTTCGGCAATCAGCCCCAGCATTTT
cdr3_aa: CASSTPGVGFGNQPQHF
d_call: NA
v_call: TRBV28
j_call: TRBJ1-5
clone_size: NA

cdr3_nt: TGCGCCAGCAGCACTACTAGTAGGGAAGAGACCCAGTACTTC
cdr3_aa: CASSTTSREETQYF
d_call: NA
v_call: TRBV5-1
j_call: TRBJ2-5
clone_size: NA

cdr3_nt: TGTGCCAGCTCCTCGTCCCGGGACACGGAGGAGCAGTACTTC
cdr3_aa: CASSSSRDTEEQYF
d_call: NA
v_call: TRBV18
j_call: TRBJ2-7
clone_size: NA

cdr3_nt: TGTGCCAGCAGCGCGACAGCAACTAATGAAAAACTGTTTTTT
cdr3_aa: CASSATATNEKLFF
d_call: NA
v_call: TRBV9
j_call: TRBJ1-4
clone_size: NA

cdr3_nt: TGTGCCAGTAGTCCGGCACTTTCGCCGGGGACTGAAGCTTTCTTT
cdr3_aa: CASSPALSPGTEAFF
d_call: NA
v_call: TRBV19
j_call: TRBJ1-1
clone_size: NA

cdr3_nt: TGTGCCAGCAGTGAAAATGGCGGGAGGAGTTACAATGAGCAGTTCTTC
cdr3_aa: CASSENGGRSYNEQFF
d_call: TRBD2
v_call: TRBV6-1
j_call: TRBJ2-1
clone_size: once

cdr3_nt: TGTGCCACCCTCCCGACAGGGGGAAATGAAAAACTGTTTTTT
cdr3_aa: CATLPTGGNEKLFF
d_call: TRBD1
v_call: TRBV28
j_call: TRBJ1-4
clone_size: NA

cdr3_nt: TGTGCCAGCAGTTTCAAGCGGGAGGGCCGGCAACATTTT
cdr3_aa: CASSFKREGRQHF
d_call: TRBD2
v_call: TRBV27
j_call: TRBJ2-3
clone_size: NA

cdr3_nt: TGTGCCACCAGCAGAGATCCGGGCTCCTACGAGCAGTACTTC
cdr3_aa: CATSRDPGSYEQYF
d_call: NA
v_call: TRBV15
j_call: TRBJ2-7
clone_size: NA

cdr3_nt: TGCGCCAGCAGGAGCGGGAGGTCCTACAATGAGCAGTTCTTC
cdr3_aa: CASRSGRSYNEQFF
d_call: TRBD2
v_call: TRBV5-1
j_call: TRBJ2-1
clone_size: NA

cdr3_nt: TGCGCCAGCAGCTTTAGTAGTGGCCTAGCCTACAATGAGCAGTTCTTC
cdr3_aa: CASSFSSGLAYNEQFF
d_call: NA
v_call: TRBV5-1
j_call: TRBJ2-1
clone_size: NA

cdr3_nt: TGTGCCAGCAGGCAGGGACAGGGGTACGAGCAGTACTTC
cdr3_aa: CASRQGQGYEQYF
d_call: TRBD1
v_call: TRBV6-5
j_call: TRBJ2-7
clone_size: NA

cdr3_nt: TGCGCCAGCTCCGATGGACTAGCGGGGGTCTACGAGCAGTACTTC
cdr3_aa: CASSDGLAGVYEQYF
d_call: TRBD2
v_call: TRBV5-1
j_call: TRBJ2-7
clone_size: NA

cdr3_nt: TGTGCCACCGAGACTAGCGGGATCACCTCCTACAATGAGCAGTTCTTC
cdr3_aa: CATETSGITSYNEQFF
d_call: TRBD2
v_call: TRBV28
j_call: TRBJ2-1
clone_size: NA

cdr3_nt: TGTGCCAGTAACTTACGGGAGACCTCCTACAATGAGCAGTTCTTC
cdr3_aa: CASNLRETSYNEQFF
d_call: NA
v_call: TRBV7-8
j_call: TRBJ2-1
clone_size: NA

cdr3_nt: TGTGCCACCAGCACAGGGGACAGGGACAACGAGCAGTACTTC
cdr3_aa: CATSTGDRDNEQYF
d_call: TRBD1
v_call: TRBV15
j_call: TRBJ2-7
clone_size: NA

cdr3_nt: TGCGCCAGCTCTAGACGGAGCACAGATACGCAGTATTTT
cdr3_aa: CASSRRSTDTQYF
d_call: NA
v_call: TRBV10-1
j_call: TRBJ2-3
clone_size: NA

cdr3_nt: TGCGCCAGCAGCCCCGCGTTGGCAGTTAGCCTGCTGAGGGAGCAGTACTTC
cdr3_aa: CASSPALAVSLLREQYF
d_call: NA
v_call: TRBV5-1
j_call: TRBJ2-7
clone_size: few

cdr3_nt: TGTGCCAGCAGCTTAGGGCGGAGCTCCTACGAGCAGTACTTC
cdr3_aa: CASSLGRSSYEQYF
d_call: NA
v_call: TRBV7-9
j_call: TRBJ2-7
clone_size: NA

cdr3_nt: TGTGCCAGTAGTTCGGGTAGCGGGCTCTACAATGAGCAGTTCTTC
cdr3_aa: CASSSGSGLYNEQFF
d_call: TRBD2
v_call: TRBV19
j_call: TRBJ2-1
clone_size: once

cdr3_nt: TGTGCCAGCAGCGTACTGGGGGCGAGCACAGATACGCAGTATTTT
cdr3_aa: CASSVLGASTDTQYF
d_call: NA
v_call: TRBV9
j_call: TRBJ2-3
clone_size: NA

cdr3_nt: TGTGCCAGCTCACCTACCCAGGCAGGGGGCAAAGAGACCCAGTACTTC
cdr3_aa: CASSPTQAGGKETQYF
d_call: TRBD1
v_call: TRBV18
j_call: TRBJ2-5
clone_size: NA

cdr3_nt: TGCGCCAGCAGTGAAACTAGCGGGAACACCGGGGAGCTGTTTTTT
cdr3_aa: CASSETSGNTGELFF
d_call: TRBD2
v_call: TRBV10-2
j_call: TRBJ2-2
clone_size: few

cdr3_nt: TGTGCCAGCAGACCAGGGACAGGGGGCACCGGGGAGCTGTTTTTT
cdr3_aa: CASRPGTGGTGELFF
d_call: TRBD1
v_call: TRBV11-3
j_call: TRBJ2-2
clone_size: NA

cdr3_nt: TGTGCCAGCTCACCACAGTTCTTGGCTAGCGGGAGGAACCAGAAAGAGACCCAGTACTTC
cdr3_aa: CASSPQFLASGRNQKETQYF
d_call: TRBD2
v_call: TRBV18
j_call: TRBJ2-5
clone_size: NA

cdr3_nt: TGTGCCAGCAGCCGACTTAGCGGTGGGGCAGATACGCAGTATTTT
cdr3_aa: CASSRLSGGADTQYF
d_call: NA
v_call: TRBV6-5
j_call: TRBJ2-3
clone_size: NA

cdr3_nt: TGTGCCAGCAGTTTATTCCGATCCTATAACGAAAAACTGTTTTTT
cdr3_aa: CASSLFRSYNEKLFF
d_call: NA
v_call: TRBV28
j_call: TRBJ1-4
clone_size: NA

cdr3_nt: TGTGCCAGCAGTGATGGTGCAGGTAATTCACCCCTCCACTTT
cdr3_aa: CASSDGAGNSPLHF
d_call: NA
v_call: TRBV9
j_call: TRBJ1-6
clone_size: NA

cdr3_nt: TGTGCCAGCAGCTTAGCTTCCGGGGTACAGTACTTC
cdr3_aa: CASSLASGVQYF
d_call: NA
v_call: TRBV7-2
j_call: TRBJ2-7
clone_size: NA

cdr3_nt: TGTGCCTGGGGACTAAGGAACACAGATACGCAGTATTTT
cdr3_aa: CAWGLRNTDTQYF
d_call: NA
v_call: TRBV30
j_call: TRBJ2-3
clone_size: NA

cdr3_nt: TGTGCCATCGGGCGGGGCCCGAACACTGAAGCTTTCTTT
cdr3_aa: CAIGRGPNTEAFF
d_call: NA
v_call: TRBV6-6
j_call: TRBJ1-1
clone_size: once

cdr3_nt: TGTGCCAGCAGCCAAGGAGGGAGAAGCACAGATACGCAGTATTTT
cdr3_aa: CASSQGGRSTDTQYF
d_call: NA
v_call: TRBV14
j_call: TRBJ2-3
clone_size: once

cdr3_nt: TGTGCCAGTAGTATGATAGCGGGAAGGCAGAACACCGGGGAGCTGTTTTTT
cdr3_aa: CASSMIAGRQNTGELFF
d_call: TRBD2
v_call: TRBV19
j_call: TRBJ2-2
clone_size: once

cdr3_nt: TGCAGCGTTGAGCGGGGGAATGAGCAGTTCTTC
cdr3_aa: CSVERGNEQFF
d_call: TRBD2
v_call: TRBV29-1
j_call: TRBJ2-1
clone_size: NA